This T cell receptor (beta chain) was documented in a study of shared clonotypes between healthy human individuals. CDR1 is MNHNS and CDR2 is SASEGT in the germline V gene. Trimming took 8 bases from V and 5 from J, leaving 15 bases between them. There are 13 residues in the CDR3. Clones were sequenced by immunoSEQ multiplex PCR, and TCRdb holds only the in-frame ones, with some missing. In the table there are some 1.5 million clones, around 95% of which are singletons. The chain uses TRBV6-1 and TRBJ1-1, with D uncertain. The material sequenced was naive CD4+ T cells sorted from blood. The sample's subset: CD45RA+ positively selected. The source of this sequence is a young man in good health. CDR3 protein: CASRYRRETEAFF. The CDR3 region has the DNA TGTGCCAGCCGCTACAGAAGAGAGACTGAAGCTTTCTTT.